A single sample is the source of the 2 T cell receptor beta chains below, sequenced in a study of radiotherapy plus CTLA-4 blockade in lung cancer. The table came from immunoSEQ multiplex PCR; TCRdb's copy has only in-frame clones and leaves some out. The sample contains 110,000 or so clones, 75% to 80% of which appear only once. This specimen was peripheral blood, taken from a patient treated with radiotherapy plus ipilimumab. These receptors were obtained from a human donor with non-small cell lung cancer who had a partial response to radiotherapy plus ipilimumab.

The J gene is TRBJ2-1, the V gene TRBV9; 8 positions agree with TRBD2. From germline, CDR1 is SGDLS and CDR2 YYNGEE. The CDR3 is made up of 17 amino acids. Trimming cost V 0 bases and J 0 bases; bases outside gene matches: 5. Here the CDR3 DNA reads TGTGCCAGCAGCGTAGGGGGCGGGGGGAGCTCCTACAATGAGCAGTTCTTC. Protein: CASSVGGGGSSYNEQFF.

The V call is TRBV28, the J call TRBJ2-7; 9 bases match TRBD2. V lost 5 bases to trimming and J lost 10 bases; unmatched junction nucleotides: 12. This CDR3 is built from 14 residues. Germline V CDR1 and CDR2: MDHEN, SYDVKM. This CDR3 reads CASSVGLAPTIQYV. In DNA form, the CDR3 reads TGTGCCAGCAGTGTCGGACTAGCGCCTACGATTCAGTACGTC.